The source of this T cell receptor beta chain is a study of blood T cells in healthy people across ages (dated by TCRdb to the mid-2010s). Describing the broader study: In model experiments, template switching captured roughly one uniquely barcoded TCR beta cDNA molecule for every two T cells. To track age-related changes in TCR beta repertoire diversity, the study relied on deep sequencing normalized with unique cDNA molecular identifiers. Four age groups were formed from the donors: young (average 16 years), middle-aged (approximately 41), aged (about 62) and long-lived (more than 75). To avoid experimental bias, donors of different ages were spread randomly across the sequencing lanes. Using the same blood draw, the study looked at two additional independent replicas of 1 million unique cDNA reads for two donors, one aged 18 to 30 and the other aged 80 or older.

Of note for this clonotype: Its target antigen remains unknown. No quality values exist for individual bases; no much larger clone is one base distant.

V loses 4 bases at its end and J loses 5 bases; junction bases beyond the gene matches: 6. The cysteine opens and the phenylalanine closes a CDR3 of 14 amino acids. Only CDR3 DNA is held: 42 bases, read in frame from base 1. The germline V gene supplies CDR1 SGDLS and CDR2 YYNGEE. The study at large found these results: The CMV infection status of donors was not known, potentially confounding age-related changes in expanded clonotypes. Observed TCR beta diversity correlated strongly with the percentage of naive T cells measured by flow cytometry. Since profiling was done on bulk unsorted PBMCs, naive and antigen-experienced compartments could not be conclusively compared. Total diversity estimates from one million sequenced T cells were considered lower bounds and underestimates. The long-lived group showed more naive CD4+ T cells, fewer expanded clones and increased TCR diversity than the aged group, suggesting age selection. Observed TCR beta diversity per million T cells fell roughly linearly with age, and a significant reduction was already apparent by age roughly 40.

Donors were a few dozen systemically healthy Caucasian individuals from Russia aged roughly 6 to 100 years. Around 10 milliliters of peripheral blood were collected from each donor into EDTA-treated Vacutainer tubes. Ficoll-Paque density-gradient centrifugation was used to isolate PBMCs, with at least 6.5 million per sample. Trizol reagent was used to extract total RNA from the PBMCs, yielding at least 5.5 micrograms per sample. Naive CD45RAhigh/CD27high T cell percentages were measured by flow cytometry on a PBMC aliquot from every donor. Receptors were amplified or captured by 5' RACE. The reads were generated on an Illumina HiSeq 2500. The second PCR ran for roughly 6 to 11 cycles and used a J-beta primer mix along with a sample-barcoded 5' primer. Each TCR beta cDNA molecule received a unique molecular identifier from a template-switch 5' adaptor carrying 12 random nucleotides. Each sample yielded at least 2.5 million CDR3-containing paired-end reads. First-strand cDNA synthesis was performed from all RNA using the Mint cDNA synthesis kit, with priming by a TRBC-specific oligonucleotide. After uracil-DNA glycosylase treatment, a first 18-cycle PCR used universal primers M1SS and BC2_uni_R on all cDNA. In the source study's methods: Normalization of each sample was performed by random selection of 1 million high-quality reads, each carrying a distinct molecular identifier. Instead of being binned into consensus sequences, reads that shared molecular identifiers were thrown out. MiTCR, run with a Q25 quality threshold and the strictest error-elimination algorithm, handled CDR3 identification, clonotype clustering and error correction. A nonparametric unseen species model using Euler transformation provided a lower-bound estimate of total TCR beta diversity. Through fastp at Q25 and MiXCR, TCRdb rebuilt clones from the public reads, retaining in-frame beta chains. Each CDR3 protein gets just one entry, which takes the most common genes and DNA from the rows behind it. TCRdb, rather than the study authors, made the V and J calls. Recorded for this sample are 650,000 to 1,000,000 distinct CDR3 sequences; approximately 35% of them occurred a single time. The ten largest clones represent 10% to 15% of the sample.

The receptor was derived from a man aged 18 to 30 in good health. The rearranged chain carries TRBV9 and TRBJ2-1; 7 junctional bases match TRBD1. The sequenced material came from blood. The nucleotide sequence reads TGTGCCAGCAGCTCCAACAGGGGCCACAATGAGCAGTTCTTC. Translated, it gives CASSSNRGHNEQFF.